The 16 T cell receptor beta chains given below trace back to one sample, sequenced in a study of T cell repertoires in cytomegalovirus infection (dated by TCRdb to the late 2010s). TCRdb lists the instrument as Illumina HiSeq 1500. The public reads were reanalyzed by TCRdb: fastp trimming at Q25, MiXCR alignment, in-frame beta chains only. One record per CDR3 amino acid sequence lists the most common genes and DNA. Here the sample has about 240,000 distinct CDR3 sequences; approximately 7% occur a single time. Of the sample, under 7% falls within the top ten clones. Sequencing input: PBMCs. These receptors all stem from a human donor in good health (CMV status not recorded). Some clones in this sample may be carry-over from other donors' samples.

This clonotype has ten or more counts. The chain joins TRBV28 to TRBJ2-7; the D is unclear. The V gene lost 2 bases and the J gene lost 2 bases, with 7 bases spanning the gap. CDR1 is MDHEN and CDR2 is SYDVKM in the germline V gene. The CDR3 loop spans 13 amino acids. CDR3 sequence (DNA): TGTGCCAGCAGTTTAGGCCCCACCTACGAGCAGTACTTC. It codes for CASSLGPTYEQYF.

There are many counts of this clonotype. Here the CDR3 DNA reads TGTGCCAGCGGGGGTGTAGAGACCCAGTACTTC. Translation: CASGGVETQYF. V and J are TRBV5-8 and TRBJ2-5, with D perhaps TRBD1 or TRBD2 (5 bases each). Trimming stripped 7 bases from V and 4 bases from J, with 8 bases between. The CDR3 consists of 11 residues. From germline, CDR1 is SGHTS and CDR2 YDEGEE.

This clonotype was found many times. V and J are TRBV12-3 or TRBV12-4 and TRBJ1-2; maybe TRBD1 (6 bases). This CDR3 has 14 amino acids. Trimming stripped 5 bases from V and 8 bases from J, with 18 bases between. The CDR3: CASSIRDMPSGYTF. CDR3 coding DNA: TGTGCCAGCAGTATCAGGGACATGCCTAGCGGCTACACCTTC.

This clonotype was seen many times. The rearrangement links TRBV4-1 to TRBJ2-5; tentative D call: TRBD2 (5 bases). The V and J ends lost 5 bases and 2 bases respectively, with 24 bases between them. The germline CDR1 and CDR2 sequences are MGHRA and YSYEKL. The CDR3 has 18 residues. The CDR3 DNA is TGCGCCAGCAGCTTTCTGGCAGACCTCCCGGGGAGACAAGAGACCCAGTACTTC. Its translation is CASSFLADLPGRQETQYF.

This clonotype was observed at least ten times. The V gene is TRBV19, the J gene TRBJ1-1; TRBD1 aligns across 8 bases. This CDR3 has 12 amino acids. CDR1 LNHDA and CDR2 SQIVND come from the germline V gene (reference sequence). V was pared by 5 bases and J by 7 bases, with 3 bases of the junction left unmatched. CDR3 sequence (DNA): TGTGCCAGTAGTTTTGGACAGGGTGAAGCTTTCTTT. Amino acids: CASSFGQGEAFF. Full variable domain (outside the CDR3, taken from reference TRBV19 and TRBJ1-1): DGGITQSPKYLFRKEGQNVTLSCEQNLNHDAMYWYRQDPGQGLRLIYYSQIVNDFQKGDIAEGYSVSREKKESFPLTVTSAQKNPTAFYLCASSFGQGEAFFGQGTRLTVV.

This clonotype was seen repeatedly, ten times or more. The V call is TRBV7-2, the J call TRBJ2-5; 7 positions agree with TRBD2. The germline V gene has CDR1 SGHTA and CDR2 FQGNSA. Trimming cost V 4 bases and J 3 bases; bases outside gene matches: 2. The CDR3 sequence is 13 residues long. The CDR3 DNA is TGTGCCAGCAGCTGGGGGGGGGAAGAGACCCAGTACTTC. As protein: CASSWGGEETQYF.

The sample holds many counts of this clonotype. The V call is TRBV12-3 or TRBV12-4, the J call TRBJ1-2, with D uncertain. The CDR3 runs 13 residues. Trimming stripped 6 bases from V and 7 bases from J, with 15 bases between. The CDR3 reads CASSSRPEGGYTF. In DNA, the CDR3 is TGTGCCAGCAGCTCCCGACCTGAGGGTGGCTACACCTTC.

This clonotype was seen repeatedly, ten times or more. The J gene is TRBJ1-1, the V gene TRBV12-3 or TRBV12-4; the D gene is possibly TRBD1 (6 bases). Between the trimmed V and J ends, which lost 2 bases and 2 bases, there was a span of 15 bases. This CDR3 contains 16 residues. The CDR3 DNA is TGTGCCAGCAGTTTACGCAGGGGTAGTAGTAACACTGAAGCTTTCTTT. Protein: CASSLRRGSSNTEAFF.

This clonotype was detected ten times or more. The CDR3 nucleotides read TGTGCCAGCAGCTTCCATTCCGTCGGGGGGGCTACAGATACGCAGTATTTT. Its protein product is CASSFHSVGGATDTQYF. The chain couples TRBV7-2 to TRBJ2-3, with TRBD2 matching over 8 bases. The germline V gene has CDR1 SGHTA and CDR2 FQGNSA. V dropped 3 bases and J dropped 3; count of bases not matched to a gene: 11. This CDR3 contains 17 residues.

This clonotype was found many times. The rearrangement joins TRBV28 to TRBJ1-1; D gene unclear. Germline CDR1 reads MDHEN; CDR2 reads SYDVKM. The length of the CDR3 is 17 residues. V was clipped by 1 base and J by 1 base, with 16 bases between them. CDR3 loop: CASSLFLSFSANTEAFF. The DNA for the CDR3 is TGTGCCAGCAGTTTATTTCTGAGTTTCTCAGCGAACACTGAAGCTTTCTTT.

This clonotype was detected many times. The genes are TRBV7-2 and TRBJ1-5; D unresolved. The CDR3 runs 14 residues. V lost 0 bases and J 2 bases, leaving 5 bases between the germline ends. CDR1 is SGHTA and CDR2 is FQGNSA in the germline V gene. The CDR3 spells CASSLAAGNQPQHF. Here the CDR3 DNA reads TGTGCCAGCAGCTTAGCGGCAGGCAATCAGCCCCAGCATTTT.

This clonotype was seen many times. The gene calls are TRBV20-1 and TRBJ2-5, with a weak D call TRBD2 (7 bases). V was trimmed by 0 bases and J by 5 bases, leaving 16 bases between them. This CDR3 comprises 15 residues. CDR1 is DFQATT, CDR2 SNEGSKA, per germline (reference sequence). Here the CDR3 reads CSARDPRGADETQYF. The CDR3 DNA reads TGCAGTGCTAGAGATCCCCGGGGGGCGGATGAGACCCAGTACTTC.

In its sample, this clonotype was seen a few times. The V call is TRBV3-1, the J call TRBJ2-5; possible D gene TRBD2, 5 bases. Trimming took 3 bases from V and 5 from J, leaving 10 bases between them. CDR1 and CDR2 from the germline V gene are LGHDT and YNNKEL (reference sequence). This CDR3 contains 13 residues. Here the CDR3 reads CASSHASGETQYF. The CDR3 DNA is TGTGCCAGCAGCCATGCATCGGGGGAGACCCAGTACTTC.

This clonotype was counted many times. This chain links TRBV7-2 with TRBJ1-1; D not certain. V was trimmed by 4 bases and J by 6 bases, leaving 9 bases between them. In germline, CDR1 is SGHTA, CDR2 FQGNSA. CDR3 length: 12 residues. CDR3 protein: CASSSAGAEAFF. In DNA form, the CDR3 reads TGTGCCAGCAGCTCCGCGGGCGCTGAAGCTTTCTTT.

This clonotype was recorded at least ten times. The chain carries TRBV20-1 and TRBJ2-7; D is undetermined. CDR1 is DFQATT, CDR2 SNEGSKA, per germline (reference sequence). The CDR3 has 12 residues. The V gene lost 3 bases and the J gene lost 2 bases, with 8 bases spanning the gap. The CDR3 nucleotides are TGCAGTGCTAGTTTTGGGACCTACGAGCAGTACTTC. Its protein product is CSASFGTYEQYF.

The table lists this clonotype with many counts. The chain uses TRBV20-1 and TRBJ2-1; 7 positions match TRBD2. V was clipped by 1 base and J by 9 bases; unmatched bases: 12. The CDR3 length is 15 residues. Germline V gene data show CDR1 as DFQATT and CDR2 as SNEGSKA (reference sequence). This CDR3 reads CSARGGGGDHVEQFF. The CDR3 DNA is TGCAGTGCTAGAGGGGGCGGGGGAGATCATGTTGAGCAGTTCTTC.